One and the same sample provided the 27 T cell receptor beta chains below, sequenced in a study of blood T cells in healthy people across ages. PCR was performed a second time for about 7 to 11 cycles using a sample-barcoded 5' primer and a J-beta primer mix. One entry per CDR3 protein results from TCRdb running MiXCR on the 5' RACE reads. Of 780,000 or so distinct CDR3 sequences in the sample, roughly 25% were seen once. The same specimen was also included in a second study, on T cells of mothers and their children.

The sequenced sample was blood. All receptors derive from a boy aged 5-17 years in good health.

This clonotype has only a few counts. V is TRBV25-1 and J is TRBJ2-1; a possible D gene is TRBD2 (6 bases). The V gene lost 2 bases and the J gene lost 5 bases, with 10 bases spanning the gap. The CDR3 has 14 amino acids. Looked up from germline, CDR1 is MGHDK and CDR2 is SYGVNS. In DNA, the CDR3 is TGTGCCAGCAGTGAAGGAGCGGGTAACAATGAGCAGTTCTTC. Protein product: CASSEGAGNNEQFF.

This clonotype was detected only a few times. The rearrangement links TRBV5-8 to TRBJ1-1; D unclear. Deletions cut 1 base from V and 3 bases from J, with 16 bases between. There are 16 residues in the CDR3. CDR1 SGHTS and CDR2 YDEGEE come from the germline V gene. CDR3 bases: TGTGCCAGCAGCTTGAGAACCGTCACCTGGCACACTGAAGCTTTCTTT. It encodes CASSLRTVTWHTEAFF.

In its sample, this clonotype was seen a few times. The V and J genes are TRBV10-3 and TRBJ1-2, with no clear D. Germline V lookup: CDR1 ENHRY, CDR2 SYGVKD. This CDR3 contains 12 residues. Trimming removed 3 bases from V and 7 bases from J, with 9 bases in between. The CDR3 reads CAISDGLGGYTF. Written as DNA, the CDR3 is TGTGCCATCAGTGACGGCTTAGGTGGCTACACCTTC.

In this sample, this clonotype turned up a few times. This chain uses TRBV4-3 with TRBJ2-3; D is uncertain. The CDR3 length is 13 residues. Germline V gene lookup returns CDR1 LGHNA and CDR2 YSLEER. V gave up 3 bases and J gave up 1 base, with 5 bases separating them. Here the CDR3 DNA reads TGCGCCAGCAGCCAGTCGGGCACAGATACGCAGTATTTT. It yields the protein CASSQSGTDTQYF.

This rearrangement joins TRBV27 to TRBJ2-1; 7 bases align to TRBD2. TRBJ2-7 matches the DNA end more closely, so the J call is doubtful. Germline V lookup: CDR1 MNHEY, CDR2 SMNVEV (reference sequence). The CDR3 has 13 amino acids. The CDR3 reads CASKGGGSYEQYF. The CDR3 DNA sequence: TGTGCCAGCAAGGGCGGGGGCTCCTACGAGCAGTACTTC.

This clonotype has a handful of counts. This rearrangement joins TRBV4-3 to TRBJ1-2; D is possibly TRBD1 (5 bases). V was cut by 4 bases and J by 5 bases, with 11 bases left in between. Germline CDR1 and CDR2: LGHNA and YSLEER. The length of the CDR3 is 13 residues. CDR3 bases: TGCGCCAGCAGCCCGCTAGGGGAATATGGCTACACCTTC. Translating it yields CASSPLGEYGYTF.

Ten or more counts support this clonotype. The CDR3 DNA reads TGCAGTGCTAGGGTAGCGGGAGGCTTAGAGACCCAGTACTTC. Protein: CSARVAGGLETQYF. This rearrangement joins TRBV20-1 to TRBJ2-5; 10 bases line up with TRBD2. Trimming took 3 bases from V and 4 from J; bases not matched to a gene: 5. The V gene's germline CDR1 is DFQATT and CDR2 SNEGSKA (reference sequence). The CDR3 runs 14 residues.

This rearrangement joins TRBV7-6 to TRBJ2-7, with TRBD1 as a possible D gene (6 bases). Trimming shortened V by 4 bases and J by 3 bases, and 16 bases separated the two germline ends. The CDR3 length is 15 residues. Germline-derived CDR1 and CDR2 are SGHVS and FNYEAQ. The CDR3 DNA sequence: TGTGCCAGCAGCTACGAACCGGGACAATACTACGAGCAGTACTTC. The encoded protein is CASSYEPGQYYEQYF.

This rearrangement joins TRBV10-3 to TRBJ2-3, with TRBD1 as a possible D gene (6 bases). This CDR3 comprises 13 residues. The V gene's germline CDR1 is ENHRY and CDR2 SYGVKD. Trimming cost V 6 bases and J 3 bases, with 10 bases left between them. The CDR3 region is CAISTGWTDTQYF. Here the CDR3 DNA reads TGTGCCATCAGCACAGGGTGGACAGATACGCAGTATTTT.

The chain joins TRBV28 to TRBJ2-3; 8 bases map to TRBD1. This CDR3 spans 15 amino acids. V was pared by 1 base and J by 5 bases, with 5 bases of the junction left unmatched. Germline V gives CDR1 MDHEN, CDR2 SYDVKM. The CDR3 protein is CASSLSPTGGDTQYF. The CDR3 DNA reads TGTGCCAGCAGTTTATCCCCCACAGGGGGAGATACGCAGTATTTT. Complete variable domain (other parts from reference TRBV28 and TRBJ2-3): DVKVTQSSRYLVKRTGEKVFLECVQDMDHENMFWYRQDPGLGLRLIYFSYDVKMKEKGDIPEGYSVSREKKERFSLILESASTNQTSMYLCASSLSPTGGDTQYFGPGTRLTVL.

The chain uses TRBV12-3 or TRBV12-4 and TRBJ2-5; TRBD2 agrees at 8 bases. The tail of the sequence fits TRBJ2-1 better, so the J call may be wrong. The length of the CDR3 is 14 residues. The CDR3 reads CASSREGRNNEQFF. DNA for the CDR3: TGTGCCAGCAGTCGGGAGGGCCGGAACAATGAGCAGTTCTTC.

This sequence joins TRBV29-1 and TRBJ2-7; D not resolved. The CDR3 runs to 14 residues. The V gene's germline CDR1 is SQVTM and CDR2 ANQGSEA. The V end was cut by 4 bases, the J end by 3 bases, with 16 bases between. CDR3 sequence: CSVGKAELGYEQYF. The DNA for the CDR3 is TGCAGCGTTGGTAAGGCTGAACTGGGCTACGAGCAGTACTTC.

This chain joins TRBV14 and TRBJ1-4, with D uncertain. V gave up 0 bases and J gave up 2 bases, with 13 bases separating them. Germline CDR1 SGHDN, CDR2 FVKESK. The CDR3 is 17 amino acids. The CDR3 loop is CASSQERGGYTNEKLFF. Here the CDR3 DNA reads TGTGCCAGCAGCCAAGAGCGGGGAGGCTACACTAATGAAAAACTGTTTTTT.

The genes are TRBV7-2 and TRBJ2-5, with D unclear. Germline V gene lookup returns CDR1 SGHTA and CDR2 FQGNSA. The CDR3 consists of 12 residues. V dropped 4 bases and J dropped 7 bases, with 10 bases sitting between them. CDR3 sequence reads: CASSSRTGTQYF. For the CDR3, the DNA is TGTGCCAGCAGCTCCCGGACCGGGACCCAGTACTTC.

Written as DNA, the CDR3 is TGTGCCAGCAGTCCATGGGGGACAGGGTACAAGTACTTC. It encodes CASSPWGTGYKYF. V usage is TRBV28 and J usage is TRBJ2-7; 9 bases align to TRBD1. Germline CDR1 reads MDHEN; CDR2 reads SYDVKM. The CDR3 loop spans 13 amino acids. The V segment lost 5 bases and the J segment 11 bases; nucleotides outside the gene matches: 10.

The V call is TRBV7-8, the J call TRBJ2-5; D is possibly TRBD2 (6 bases). The length of the CDR3 is 15 residues. Germline lookup yields CDR1 SGHVS and CDR2 FQNEAQ. V was cut by 2 bases and J by 0 bases, with 10 bases left in between. Here the CDR3 reads CASSLRSGDQETQYF. CDR3 sequence (DNA): TGTGCCAGCAGCTTACGTTCGGGAGACCAAGAGACCCAGTACTTC.

This clonotype turned up a few times. The CDR3 here is CASSYPSGDSYEQYF. DNA for the CDR3: TGTGCCAGCAGTTACCCGTCGGGGGACTCCTACGAGCAGTACTTC. The V and J genes are TRBV6-6 and TRBJ2-7; a possible D gene is TRBD2 (6 bases). V was cut by 2 bases and J by 0 bases, with 11 bases left in between. This CDR3 comprises 15 residues. Germline V gene data show CDR1 as MNHNY and CDR2 as SVGAGI (reference sequence).

The V call is TRBV28, the J call TRBJ2-1, with 11 positions matching TRBD2. The germline gives CDR1 MDHEN, CDR2 SYDVKM. The trim removed 7 bases at V and 9 bases at J, leaving 8 bases unmatched. This CDR3 contains 14 residues. The CDR3: CASNSLAGVSEQFF. The DNA for the CDR3 is TGTGCCAGCAACTCACTAGCGGGAGTTTCTGAGCAGTTCTTC. The entire variable domain, with the rest obtained from reference TRBV28 and TRBJ2-1, is as follows: DVKVTQSSRYLVKRTGEKVFLECVQDMDHENMFWYRQDPGLGLRLIYFSYDVKMKEKGDIPEGYSVSREKKERFSLILESASTNQTSMYLCASNSLAGVSEQFFGPGTRLTVL.

Only one count was recorded for this clonotype. The V call is TRBV10-3, the J call TRBJ2-1; TRBD1 aligns across 9 bases. The length of the CDR3 is 17 residues. CDR1 is ENHRY and CDR2 is SYGVKD in the germline V gene. Trimming took 4 bases from V and 1 from J; bases not matched to a gene: 8. CDR3 sequence: CAISAESGQGSYNEQFF. DNA of the CDR3: TGTGCCATCAGTGCGGAGTCGGGACAGGGTTCCTACAATGAGCAGTTCTTC.

The chain employs TRBV4-3 and TRBJ1-4, with D possibly matching TRBD1 (6 bases). The CDR3 runs 16 residues. The V gene lost 2 bases and the J gene lost 8 bases, with 18 bases spanning the gap. Germline CDR1 is LGHNA and CDR2 is YSLEER. CDR3: CASSQQGQSWGEKLFF. CDR3 DNA sequence: TGCGCCAGCAGCCAACAGGGGCAGAGTTGGGGAGAAAAACTGTTTTTT.

The V call is TRBV7-6, the J call TRBJ2-5, with D perhaps TRBD1 or TRBD2 (5 bases each). CDR1 SGHVS and CDR2 FNYEAQ come from the germline V gene. This CDR3 is built from 19 residues. The V end was cut by 5 bases, the J end by 4 bases, with 29 bases between. As DNA, the CDR3 is TGTGCCAGCAGCCAAGCCCTTTTACAGGCTGGACTGATGGCAGAGACCCAGTACTTC. Encoded protein: CASSQALLQAGLMAETQYF.

The CDR3 sequence: CASSLGLAGSPYNEQFF. The DNA of the CDR3 is TGTGCCAGCAGTTTAGGACTAGCGGGCAGCCCCTACAATGAGCAGTTCTTC. V is TRBV28 and J is TRBJ2-1, with 11 nucleotides matching TRBD2. Germline V gives CDR1 MDHEN, CDR2 SYDVKM. The CDR3 totals 17 residues. Trimming cost V 2 bases and J 2 bases; bases outside gene matches: 5. The full variable domain, in which reference TRBV28 and TRBJ2-1 provide the parts outside the CDR3, is DVKVTQSSRYLVKRTGEKVFLECVQDMDHENMFWYRQDPGLGLRLIYFSYDVKMKEKGDIPEGYSVSREKKERFSLILESASTNQTSMYLCASSLGLAGSPYNEQFFGPGTRLTVL.

The chain uses TRBV12-3 or TRBV12-4 and TRBJ2-7; D ambiguous. CDR3 length: 13 amino acids. Trimming pared 1 base from V and 6 bases from J, leaving 10 bases between. The CDR3 DNA sequence: TGTGCCAGCAGTTTAGTTAGGATAAGCGAGCAGTACTTC. This gives the protein CASSLVRISEQYF.

The chain is built from TRBV11-2 and TRBJ2-5, with TRBD2 identical over 7 bases. The J call is uncertain, as TRBJ2-1 better fits the DNA end. The CDR3 runs to 14 residues. The germline V gene encodes CDR1 SGHAT and CDR2 FQNNGV. The CDR3 nucleotides read TGTGCCAGCAGCCTGGGGGGGAAAAGAAGTGAGCAGTTCTTC. Residues: CASSLGGKRSEQFF.

This sequence joins TRBV6-1 and TRBJ1-1; 9 bases fit TRBD1. CDR3 length equals 15 residues. Germline-derived CDR1 and CDR2 are MNHNS and SASEGT. The V segment lost 6 bases and the J segment 7 bases; nucleotides outside the gene matches: 12. The CDR3 sequence is CASRYRDREKYEAFF. The CDR3 DNA is TGTGCCAGCAGGTACCGGGACAGGGAAAAATATGAAGCTTTCTTT.

This clonotype was seen just once. At one boundary the junction diverges from the germline segment, which might be a read error. V usage is TRBV29-1 and J usage is TRBJ2-5; TRBD1 matches at 7 bases. Near its end, the DNA agrees better with TRBJ2-1, so the J call may be wrong. This CDR3 is built from 14 residues. Germline V gives CDR1 SQVTM, CDR2 ANQGSEA. CDR3 coding DNA: TGCAGCGTTGAAGGCTCAGGGGGTCACAACGAGCAGTTCTTC. Translated: CSVEGSGGHNEQFF.

In its sample, this clonotype was seen a few times. The chain uses TRBV2 and TRBJ1-2; 12 bases align to TRBD1. This CDR3 has 14 residues. V lost 8 bases to trimming and J lost 8 bases; unmatched junction nucleotides: 9. CDR1 SNHLY and CDR2 FYNNEI come from the germline V gene. CDR3: CASGVGGTGGGYTF. CDR3 DNA sequence: TGTGCCAGCGGAGTGGGAGGGACAGGGGGCGGCTACACCTTC.